This passage covers 28 T cell receptor beta chains from one sample sequenced in a study of cytotoxic CD8 clonotypes in ibrutinib-treated CLL. The method was immunoSEQ multiplex PCR; TCRdb's version includes in-frame clones alone and lacks a portion of them. The table shows fewer than 400,000 clones, with 67% occurring only once. Sample: PBMCs, taken after 36 months of ibrutinib treatment. These receptor sequences come from a human donor with chronic lymphocytic leukemia.

The chain employs TRBV19 and TRBJ2-3, with D perhaps given as TRBD1 or TRBD2 (5 bases each). The CDR3 consists of 13 residues. Germline assignment: CDR1 LNHDA and CDR2 SQIVND (reference sequence). Trimming stripped 6 bases from V and 8 bases from J, with 15 bases between. CDR3 nucleotides: TGTGCCAGTAGATCCCACGGGGCAGGTACGCAGTATTTT. Encoded protein: CASRSHGAGTQYF.

This clone was picked up one time. This chain uses TRBV6-6 with TRBJ2-5; D uncertain. The CDR3 is 13 amino acids. Germline assignment: CDR1 MNHNY and CDR2 SVGAGI (reference sequence). Deletions cut 5 bases from V and 5 bases from J, with 12 bases between. The CDR3 sequence: CASSGTGPETQYF. In DNA form, the CDR3 reads TGTGCCAGCAGTGGTACCGGGCCGGAGACCCAGTACTTC.

The chain couples TRBV9 to TRBJ2-3; TRBD2 matches at 13 bases. The CDR3 loop spans 19 amino acids. V trimming: 0 bases; J trimming: 5 bases; junction bases outside the gene matches: 12. CDR1 is SGDLS, CDR2 YYNGEE, per germline. The CDR3 spells CASSVAVGLAGEGGDTQYF. The CDR3 DNA sequence: TGTGCCAGCAGCGTAGCTGTAGGACTAGCGGGAGAGGGGGGAGATACGCAGTATTTT.

The chain carries TRBV19 and TRBJ2-1; maybe TRBD1 (6 bases). This CDR3 spans 14 amino acids. V dropped 5 bases and J dropped 4 bases, with 12 bases sitting between them. Germline V gives CDR1 LNHDA, CDR2 SQIVND (reference sequence). The CDR3 spells CASSFGTTYNEQFF. The CDR3 nucleotides are TGTGCCAGTAGTTTCGGGACAACTTACAATGAGCAGTTCTTC.

The chain combines TRBV4-1 with TRBJ1-4; no firm D call. This CDR3 region has 13 residues. Looked up from germline, CDR1 is MGHRA and CDR2 is YSYEKL. V was cut by 1 base and J by 7 bases, with 7 bases left in between. CDR3 in amino acids: CASSQVMIEKLFF. For the CDR3, the DNA is TGCGCCAGCAGCCAAGTGATGATTGAAAAACTGTTTTTT.

The DNA of the CDR3 is TGTGCCAGCAGCTTAGCGCCCAGGGGAGACTATGGCTACACCTTC. Translating gives CASSLAPRGDYGYTF. This chain connects TRBV7-9 to TRBJ1-2; weak D call: TRBD1 (6 bases). CDR1 SEHNR and CDR2 FQNEAQ come from the germline V gene (reference sequence). The CDR3 has 15 amino acids. V lost 0 bases and J 3 bases, leaving 11 bases between the germline ends.

The V and J genes are TRBV9 and TRBJ1-2; D unresolved. The CDR3 sequence is 16 residues long. V was clipped by 0 bases and J by 5 bases, with 17 bases between them. CDR1 SGDLS and CDR2 YYNGEE come from the germline V gene. This chain's CDR3 is CASSVATTGSLYGYTF. The CDR3 DNA sequence: TGTGCCAGCAGCGTAGCTACGACGGGATCGTTGTATGGCTACACCTTC.

The V and J genes are TRBV6-5 and TRBJ2-1; 12 nucleotides match TRBD2. Germline V gene data show CDR1 as MNHEY and CDR2 as SVGAGI. The CDR3 sequence is 15 residues long. V shed 5 bases, J shed 9 bases, and the junction held 8 bases outside the gene matches. CDR3 nucleotides: TGTGCCAGCAGTAAACTAGCGGGAGGCCTCGGTGAGCAGTTCTTC. This translates into CASSKLAGGLGEQFF.

The table lists this clone with a count of one. The chain couples TRBV9 to TRBJ2-7; 7 bases match TRBD2. The CDR3 runs 16 residues. V lost 0 bases to trimming and J lost 4 bases; unmatched junction nucleotides: 10. From germline, CDR1 is SGDLS and CDR2 YYNGEE. The CDR3 DNA reads TGTGCCAGCAGCGTAGACGGCGGGAGTTTGGGATACGAGCAGTACTTC. This codes for CASSVDGGSLGYEQYF. Combining the CDR3 with reference TRBV9 and TRBJ2-7 gives the whole variable domain DSGVTQTPKHLITATGQRVTLRCSPRSGDLSVYWYQQSLDQGLQFLIQYYNGEERAKGNILERFSAQQFPDLHSELNLSSLELGDSALYFCASSVDGGSLGYEQYFGPGTRLTVT.

The J gene is TRBJ2-7, the V gene TRBV9; D may match TRBD1 or TRBD2 (5 bases each). CDR3 length: 15 amino acids. The V and J ends lost 3 bases and 3 bases respectively, with 16 bases between them. The germline gives CDR1 SGDLS, CDR2 YYNGEE. CDR3 DNA sequence: TGTGCCAGCAGCGGAAGCCGGGACGGGTACTACGAGCAGTACTTC. The encoded protein is CASSGSRDGYYEQYF. The whole variable domain, remainder taken from reference TRBV9 and TRBJ2-7, is DSGVTQTPKHLITATGQRVTLRCSPRSGDLSVYWYQQSLDQGLQFLIQYYNGEERAKGNILERFSAQQFPDLHSELNLSSLELGDSALYFCASSGSRDGYYEQYFGPGTRLTVT.

The rearrangement links TRBV7-3 to TRBJ2-5; TRBD2 aligns across 9 bases. The junction had 3 bases not matched to a gene; V was cut back by 2 bases and J by 2 bases. The CDR3 runs to 15 residues. Germline assignment: CDR1 SGHTA and CDR2 FQGTGA. CDR3 region: CASSLAGGVQETQYF. The CDR3 DNA sequence: TGTGCCAGCAGCTTAGCGGGAGGGGTTCAAGAGACCCAGTACTTC.

The chain has TRBV5-1 and TRBJ2-3; 11 nucleotides align to TRBD2. Germline CDR1 reads SGHRS; CDR2 reads YFSETQ. The J segment lost 6 bases and the V segment lost 3 bases, leaving 12 bases of the junction unmatched. There are 17 residues in the CDR3. CDR3 loop: CASSWGLAVVGEDTQYF. The CDR3 DNA is TGCGCCAGCAGCTGGGGACTAGCGGTGGTGGGCGAGGATACGCAGTATTTT.

In this sample, this clone turned up a few times. V and J are TRBV7-3 and TRBJ2-1, with TRBD1 as a possible D gene (6 bases). Germline V lookup: CDR1 SGHTA, CDR2 FQGTGA. CDR3 length equals 13 residues. V dropped 5 bases and J dropped 5 bases, with 10 bases sitting between them. The CDR3, as DNA: TGTGCCAGCAGCCTCGGGACAAACAATGAGCAGTTCTTC. It specifies CASSLGTNNEQFF.

This clone was detected only once. J is TRBJ2-2 and V is TRBV27, with D perhaps TRBD1 (6 bases). V was shortened by 4 bases and J by 4 bases, with 13 bases between the two germline ends. Germline CDR1 and CDR2: MNHEY and SMNVEV (reference sequence). This CDR3 has 15 amino acids. CDR3 in amino acids: CASSSWTVTTGELFF. The CDR3 DNA reads as TGTGCCAGCAGTTCCTGGACAGTCACCACCGGGGAGCTGTTTTTT.

The chain carries TRBV19 and TRBJ2-7, with 15 positions matching TRBD2. The trim removed 1 base at V and 4 bases at J, leaving 2 bases unmatched. Germline lookup yields CDR1 LNHDA and CDR2 SQIVND (reference sequence). The CDR3 has 16 amino acids. CDR3 DNA: TGTGCCAGTAGTATAGTCGGGACTAGCGGGAGGTACGAGCAGTACTTC. Translation gives CASSIVGTSGRYEQYF.

The CDR3 reads CASSQGREYEQYF. The CDR3 DNA reads as TGTGCCAGCAGCCAAGGCAGGGAGTACGAGCAGTACTTC. The chain joins TRBV14 to TRBJ2-7; TRBD1 or TRBD2 may be the D gene (5 bases each). The CDR3 covers 13 residues. V was cut by 1 base and J by 4 bases, with 8 bases left in between. Germline lookup yields CDR1 SGHDN and CDR2 FVKESK.

This chain joins TRBV5-6 and TRBJ1-4; D remains ambiguous. V was cut by 1 base and J by 8 bases, with 12 bases left in between. The CDR3 is 14 residues long. The germline CDR1 and CDR2 sequences are SGHDT and YYEEEE. The CDR3 nucleotides read TGTGCCAGCAGCTTGAGAAGTACAATGGAAAAACTGTTTTTT. Residues: CASSLRSTMEKLFF.

The chain is built from TRBV2 and TRBJ2-7; D not resolved. The CDR3 loop spans 14 amino acids. Between the trimmed V and J ends, which lost 2 bases and 2 bases, there was a span of 10 bases. CDR1 SNHLY and CDR2 FYNNEI come from the germline V gene. Written as DNA, the CDR3 is TGTGCCAGCAGTGAAAGGAAGGCGACCTACGAGCAGTACTTC. Protein sequence: CASSERKATYEQYF.

In this sample, this clone turned up a few times. The chain couples TRBV11-2 to TRBJ2-1; no clear D gene. V lost 2 bases and J 10 bases, leaving 15 bases between the germline ends. The CDR3 runs 14 residues. From germline, CDR1 is SGHAT and CDR2 FQNNGV. The CDR3 sequence is CASSLYVPNGEQFF. The CDR3 region has the DNA TGTGCCAGCAGCTTATACGTGCCCAACGGGGAGCAGTTCTTC.

The chain combines TRBV10-3 with TRBJ1-1; tentatively, D is TRBD1 (5 bases). There are 13 residues in the CDR3. Germline lookup yields CDR1 ENHRY and CDR2 SYGVKD. V dropped 3 bases and J dropped 4 bases, with 9 bases sitting between them. Here the CDR3 reads CAISDVGTTEAFF. The CDR3, as DNA: TGTGCCATCAGTGACGTAGGGACCACTGAAGCTTTCTTT.

This chain joins TRBV11-2 and TRBJ2-7; perhaps TRBD1 as D (6 bases). Trimming shortened V by 1 base and J by 3 bases, and 16 bases separated the two germline ends. Germline CDR1 reads SGHAT; CDR2 reads FQNNGV. The CDR3 contains 16 residues. The CDR3 nucleotides are TGTGCCAGCAGCTTAGGATTGGGCAGGGGAATCTACGAGCAGTACTTC. It codes for CASSLGLGRGIYEQYF. The full variable domain, completed using reference TRBV11-2 and TRBJ2-7, is EAGVAQSPRYKIIEKRQSVAFWCNPISGHATLYWYQQILGQGPKLLIQFQNNGVVDDSQLPKDRFSAERLKGVDSTLKIQPAKLEDSAVYLCASSLGLGRGIYEQYFGPGTRLTVT.

The chain couples TRBV28 to TRBJ2-3; D may correspond to TRBD1 or TRBD2 (6 bases each). Trimming left V 2 bases short and J 0 bases short, with 9 bases between. The CDR3 covers 15 residues. Germline assignment: CDR1 MDHEN and CDR2 SYDVKM. The CDR3: CASSLGGTSTDTQYF. The CDR3 nucleotides are TGTGCCAGCAGTTTAGGCGGGACAAGCACAGATACGCAGTATTTT.

V usage is TRBV10-2 and J usage is TRBJ1-2; tentative D call: TRBD1 (5 bases). Trimming stripped 4 bases from V and 1 base from J, with 16 bases between. CDR3 length equals 16 residues. CDR1 and CDR2 (germline): WSHSY, SAAADI. In nucleotides, the CDR3 is TGCGCCAGCAGTGGTAGACGAACAGGAAGTAACTATGGCTACACCTTC. Its translation is CASSGRRTGSNYGYTF.

This chain links TRBV19 with TRBJ1-2; D gene unclear. This CDR3 is built from 13 residues. The germline CDR1 and CDR2 sequences are LNHDA and SQIVND (reference sequence). The V end lost 3 bases, the J end lost 3 bases, and 8 bases lay between the germline ends. CDR3 loop: CASSMWTDYGYTF. The CDR3 DNA sequence: TGTGCCAGTAGTATGTGGACGGACTATGGCTACACCTTC.

The chain carries TRBV29-1 and TRBJ1-2; D gene uncertain. Per germline, CDR1 SQVTM and CDR2 ANQGSEA. The CDR3 is 14 residues long. V shed 4 bases and J shed 1 base, with 13 bases lying between them. The CDR3 region is CSVAEPQLNYGYTF. DNA of the CDR3: TGCAGCGTTGCCGAACCGCAGCTTAACTATGGCTACACCTTC.

This rearrangement joins TRBV13 to TRBJ2-7; 11 bases map to TRBD1. The CDR3 extends over 13 amino acids. Germline V lookup: CDR1 PRHDT, CDR2 FYEKMQ (reference sequence). V lost 5 bases, J lost 6 bases, and 3 bases stayed unmatched. CDR3 bases: TGTGCCAGCAGCCTTGGGACAGGGGGCGAGCAGTACTTC. Protein: CASSLGTGGEQYF.

This chain connects TRBV5-1 to TRBJ2-3; no reliable D call. Germline CDR1 is SGHRS and CDR2 is YFSETQ. V was pared by 7 bases and J by 2 bases, with 8 bases between. The CDR3 contains 12 residues. CDR3 sequence reads: CASYRNTDTQYF. As DNA, the CDR3 is TGCGCCAGCTACCGGAACACAGATACGCAGTATTTT. Combining the CDR3 with reference TRBV5-1 and TRBJ2-3 gives the whole variable domain KAGVTQTPRYLIKTRGQQVTLSCSPISGHRSVSWYQQTPGQGLQFLFEYFSETQRNKGNFPGRFSGRQFSNSRSEMNVSTLELGDSALYLCASYRNTDTQYFGPGTRLTVL.

The CDR3 reads CAISVTGEGEKLFF. CDR3 coding DNA: TGTGCCATCAGTGTTACAGGGGAAGGAGAAAAACTGTTTTTT. The chain links TRBV10-3 to TRBJ1-4, with 7 bases identical to TRBD1. The CDR3 length is 14 residues. Trimming cost V 4 bases and J 8 bases; bases outside gene matches: 7. CDR1 and CDR2 from the germline V gene are ENHRY and SYGVKD.